These T cell receptor beta chains were read from a single sample in a study of regulatory T cells in long-lasting Graves disease. TCRdb independently ran MiXCR on the multiplex PCR reads; one entry per CDR3 protein. Of about 540,000 distinct CDR3 sequences listed, 13% are singletons. These same records also appear under a second study, on T cells in Graves' hyperthyroidism and ophthalmopathy.

The sequencing used peripheral blood mononuclear cells (PBMCs), collected at new diagnosis, from a patient treated with antithyroid drugs. All receptors come from a man aged 25-40 years with Graves disease. Each CDR3 is given with its conserved first and last residue. D genes are given only for firm matches. A clone size is listed for some rows: how often the clone was seen (once, few, many), or a class if it is expanded.

once,TRBV12-3/TRBV12-4,TRBD2,TRBJ2-7,CASSQDRASGRYEQYF,TGTGCCAGCAGCCAAGATAGGGCTAGCGGGAGATACGAGCAGTACTTC
NA,TRBV6-1,NA,TRBJ2-2,CASREGNGGELFF,TGTGCCAGCAGAGAAGGGAATGGCGGGGAGCTGTTTTTT
many,TRBV29-1,NA,TRBJ2-1,CSGKTLRDNEQFF,TGCAGCGGAAAGACACTCAGAGACAATGAGCAGTTCTTC
many,TRBV10-3,TRBD2,TRBJ2-1,CAIRSTSGIGGSYNEQFF,TGTGCCATCAGATCGACTAGCGGGATTGGCGGCTCCTACAATGAGCAGTTCTTC
many,TRBV24-1,NA,TRBJ2-3,CATSASLEDTQYF,TGTGCCACCAGTGCGTCGTTAGAGGATACGCAGTATTTT
many,TRBV27,NA,TRBJ2-3,CASSLSTGWAADTQYF,TGTGCCAGCAGTTTATCGACGGGATGGGCGGCAGATACGCAGTATTTT
NA,TRBV28,TRBD1,TRBJ1-4,CASSSTGQEGSEKLFF,TGTGCCAGCAGTTCGACGGGACAGGAGGGAAGTGAAAAACTGTTTTTT
NA,TRBV28,NA,TRBJ1-5,CASSTGTRPQHF,TGTGCCAGCAGTACCGGGACGCGGCCCCAGCATTTT
NA,TRBV20-1,NA,TRBJ2-7,CSAAGGNSYEQYF,TGCAGTGCTGCGGGCGGTAACTCCTACGAGCAGTACTTC
many,TRBV29-1,NA,TRBJ1-1,CSSSYTEAFF,TGCAGCTCCTCGTACACTGAAGCTTTCTTT
many,TRBV6-1,NA,TRBJ2-6,CATIKGPGANVLTF,TGTGCCACGATCAAGGGGCCTGGGGCCAACGTCCTGACTTTC
few,TRBV30,TRBD2,TRBJ2-1,CAWTPAATGGYNEQFF,TGTGCCTGGACCCCCGCGGCCACCGGGGGGTACAATGAGCAGTTCTTC
many,TRBV24-1,NA,TRBJ2-3,CATSDQVASSTDTQYF,TGTGCCACCAGTGATCAAGTAGCGTCTAGCACAGATACGCAGTATTTT
NA,TRBV3-1,NA,TRBJ2-2,CASSRGLITGELFF,TGTGCCAGCAGCCGGGGACTGATCACCGGGGAGCTGTTTTTT
many,TRBV20-1,NA,TRBJ2-7,CSARAGTEQYF,TGCAGTGCCCGGGCGGGAACCGAGCAGTACTTC
many,TRBV27,NA,TRBJ1-2,CASSLGMANYGYTF,TGTGCCAGCAGTTTGGGCATGGCTAACTATGGCTACACCTTC
few,TRBV11-2,TRBD2,TRBJ2-1,CASSFPSGLSSYNEQFF,TGTGCCAGCAGCTTTCCTAGCGGCCTCAGCTCCTACAATGAGCAGTTCTTC
NA,TRBV24-1,NA,TRBJ1-5,CATGVDQPQHF,TGTGCCACCGGGGTGGATCAGCCCCAGCATTTT
many,TRBV20-1,NA,TRBJ2-7,CSAREGGGYEQYF,TGCAGTGCTAGAGAAGGGGGGGGTTACGAGCAGTACTTC
many,TRBV29-1,TRBD2,TRBJ2-7,CSCIRGGNHEQYF,TGCAGCTGCATTAGGGGAGGGAATCACGAGCAGTACTTC
many,TRBV7-2,NA,TRBJ2-5,CASSLRAETQYF,TGTGCCAGCAGCTTAAGGGCAGAGACCCAGTACTTC
NA,TRBV5-1,TRBD1,TRBJ1-1,CASSLTSPGQGWTEAFF,TGCGCCAGCAGCTTGACCTCTCCGGGACAGGGGTGGACTGAAGCTTTCTTT
many,TRBV12-3/TRBV12-4,TRBD2,TRBJ2-7,CASSARLAGIYEQYF,TGTGCCAGCAGTGCCCGACTAGCGGGTATCTACGAGCAGTACTTC